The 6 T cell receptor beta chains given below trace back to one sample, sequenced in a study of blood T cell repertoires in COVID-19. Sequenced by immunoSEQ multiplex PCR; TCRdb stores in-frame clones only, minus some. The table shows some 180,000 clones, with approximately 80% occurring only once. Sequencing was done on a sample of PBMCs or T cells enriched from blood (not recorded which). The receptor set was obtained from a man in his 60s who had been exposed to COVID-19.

The CDR3 is CASSPPNRGNEKLFF. DNA of the CDR3: TGTGCCAGCTCACCACCGAACAGGGGTAATGAAAAACTGTTTTTT. The V gene is TRBV18, the J gene TRBJ1-4, with 7 bases matching TRBD1. Germline trimming cut 0 bases from V and 4 bases from J; bases unmatched to any gene: 2. Germline V gives CDR1 KGHSH, CDR2 LQKENI. CDR3 length equals 15 residues.

The CDR3 reads CASSLAQQASYEQYF. CDR3 nucleotides: TGTGCCAGCAGCTTAGCGCAACAGGCCTCCTACGAGCAGTACTTC. This chain connects TRBV7-2 to TRBJ2-7; the D gene is possibly TRBD1 (5 bases). The V gene's germline CDR1 is SGHTA and CDR2 FQGNSA. The CDR3 contains 15 residues. Trimming stripped 0 bases from V and 0 bases from J, with 9 bases between.

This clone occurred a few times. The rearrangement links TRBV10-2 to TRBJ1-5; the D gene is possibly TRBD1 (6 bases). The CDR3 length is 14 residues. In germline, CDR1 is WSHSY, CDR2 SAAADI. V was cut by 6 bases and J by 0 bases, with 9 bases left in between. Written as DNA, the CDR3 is TGCGCCAGCAGGGACAGCGATAGCAATCAGCCCCAGCATTTT. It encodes CASRDSDSNQPQHF.

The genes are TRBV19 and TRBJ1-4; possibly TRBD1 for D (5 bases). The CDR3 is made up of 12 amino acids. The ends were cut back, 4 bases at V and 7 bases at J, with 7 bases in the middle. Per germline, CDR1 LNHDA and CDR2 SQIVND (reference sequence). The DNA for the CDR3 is TGTGCCAGTAGTACAGGGTTTGAAAAACTGTTTTTT. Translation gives CASSTGFEKLFF.

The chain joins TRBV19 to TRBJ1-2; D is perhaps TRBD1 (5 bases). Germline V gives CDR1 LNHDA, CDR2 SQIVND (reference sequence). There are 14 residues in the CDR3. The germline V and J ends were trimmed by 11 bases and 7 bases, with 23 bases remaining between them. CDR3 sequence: CASDAGLSSGGYTF. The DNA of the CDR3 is TGTGCCTCCGACGCGGGACTTTCCAGTGGTGGCTACACCTTC.

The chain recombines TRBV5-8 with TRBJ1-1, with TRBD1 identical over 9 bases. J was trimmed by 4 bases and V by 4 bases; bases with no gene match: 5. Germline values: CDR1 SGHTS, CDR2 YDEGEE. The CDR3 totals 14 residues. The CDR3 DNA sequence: TGTGCCAGCAGCCCCTACAGGGGGCCCACTGAAGCTTTCTTT. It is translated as CASSPYRGPTEAFF.